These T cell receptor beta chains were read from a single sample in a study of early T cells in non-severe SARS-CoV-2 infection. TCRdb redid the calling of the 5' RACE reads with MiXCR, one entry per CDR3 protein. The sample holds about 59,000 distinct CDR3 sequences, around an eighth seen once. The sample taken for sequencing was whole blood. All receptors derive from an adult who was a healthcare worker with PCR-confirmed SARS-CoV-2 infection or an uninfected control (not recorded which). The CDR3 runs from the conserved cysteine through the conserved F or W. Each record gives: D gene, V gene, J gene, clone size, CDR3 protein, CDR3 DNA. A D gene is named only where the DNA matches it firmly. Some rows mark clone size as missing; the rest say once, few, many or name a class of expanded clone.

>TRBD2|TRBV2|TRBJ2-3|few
CASSGGGTDTQYF
TGTGCCAGCTCGGGGGGGGGCACAGATACGCAGTATTTT
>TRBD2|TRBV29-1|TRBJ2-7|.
CSVEAEAGRLTYEQYF
TGCAGCGTTGAAGCAGAAGCGGGGCGTCTTACCTACGAGCAGTACTTC
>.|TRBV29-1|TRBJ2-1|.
CSVQQVRNEQFF
TGCAGCGTTCAACAGGTACGGAATGAGCAGTTCTTC
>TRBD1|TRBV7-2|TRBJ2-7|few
CASSLDRGGYEQYF
TGTGCCAGCAGCTTGGACAGGGGAGGTTACGAGCAGTACTTC
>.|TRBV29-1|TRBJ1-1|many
CSVRIFPGSGLNTEAFF
TGCAGCGTTCGAATTTTCCCGGGATCAGGGTTGAACACTGAAGCTTTCTTT
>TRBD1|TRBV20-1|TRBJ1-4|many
CSAHLPGGNEKLFF
TGCAGTGCACACTTGCCAGGGGGTAATGAAAAACTGTTTTTT
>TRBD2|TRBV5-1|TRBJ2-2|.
CASSLSSGRGTGELFF
TGCGCCAGCAGCCTGTCTAGCGGGCGGGGCACCGGGGAGCTGTTTTTT
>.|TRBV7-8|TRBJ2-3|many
CASSLAEGDTQYF
TGTGCCAGCAGCTTAGCTGAAGGGGATACGCAGTATTTT
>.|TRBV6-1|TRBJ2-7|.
CASSDPVSYEQYF
TGTGCCAGCAGTGACCCCGTCTCCTACGAGCAGTACTTC
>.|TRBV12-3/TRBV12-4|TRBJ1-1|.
CASSTGLSTEAFF
TGTGCCAGCAGCACAGGGTTGAGCACTGAAGCTTTCTTT
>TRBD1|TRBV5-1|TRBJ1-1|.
CASSTQGVNTEAFF
TGCGCCAGCAGCACACAGGGGGTGAACACTGAAGCTTTCTTT
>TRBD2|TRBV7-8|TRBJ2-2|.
CASSLLRGGTGELFF
TGTGCCAGCAGCTTATTGCGGGGGGGCACCGGGGAGCTGTTTTTT
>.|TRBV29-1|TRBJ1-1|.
CSVVNRDRAFF
TGCAGCGTTGTGAACAGGGACCGAGCTTTCTTT
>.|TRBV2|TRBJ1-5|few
CASSAQGGDQPQHF
TGTGCCAGCAGTGCGCAGGGAGGGGATCAGCCCCAGCATTTT
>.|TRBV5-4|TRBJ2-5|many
CASSLWAGGTQYF
TGTGCCAGCAGCCTATGGGCCGGAGGGACCCAGTACTTC
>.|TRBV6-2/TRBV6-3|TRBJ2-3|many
CASSYLPRDRTQDTQYF
TGTGCCAGCAGTTACTTACCCCGAGATAGGACCCAGGACACGCAGTATTTT
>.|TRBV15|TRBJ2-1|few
CATSRGDEQFF
TGTGCCACCAGCAGAGGGGATGAGCAGTTCTTC
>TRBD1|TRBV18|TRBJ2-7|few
CASSRDREYEQYF
TGTGCCAGCTCACGTGACAGGGAATACGAGCAGTACTTC
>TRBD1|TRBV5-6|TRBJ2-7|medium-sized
CASSPPLDRGEQYF
TGTGCCAGCAGCCCCCCCTTGGACAGGGGGGAGCAGTACTTC
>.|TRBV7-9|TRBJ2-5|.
CASSSSGSAETQYF
TGTGCCAGCAGCTCCAGTGGTAGCGCGGAGACCCAGTACTTC
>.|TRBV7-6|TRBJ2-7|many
CASSSRFTYEQYF
TGTGCCAGCAGCTCCCGGTTCACCTACGAGCAGTACTTC
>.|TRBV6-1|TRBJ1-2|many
CATTQWSYGYTF
TGTGCCACAACCCAATGGAGCTATGGCTACACCTTC
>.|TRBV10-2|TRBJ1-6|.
CASNEIRLNSPLHF
TGCGCCAGCAACGAAATACGGTTAAATTCACCCCTCCACTTT
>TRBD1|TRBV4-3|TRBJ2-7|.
CASSQGVGTGMQYF
TGCGCCAGCAGCCAAGGTGTAGGGACAGGGATGCAGTACTTC
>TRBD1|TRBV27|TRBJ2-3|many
CASGTGSATQYF
TGTGCCAGTGGGACAGGTTCAGCTACGCAGTATTTT
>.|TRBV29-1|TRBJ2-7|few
CSVLDRRNYEQYF
TGCAGCGTTCTTGACAGGCGAAACTACGAGCAGTACTTC
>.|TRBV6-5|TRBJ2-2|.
CASSHRGVANTGELFF
TGTGCCAGCAGTCACAGAGGGGTGGCGAACACCGGGGAGCTGTTTTTT
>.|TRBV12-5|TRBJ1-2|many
CASGFDPTGNYGYTF
TGTGCTAGTGGTTTCGACCCGACAGGAAACTATGGCTACACCTTC
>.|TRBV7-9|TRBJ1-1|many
CASSTQGSNTEAFF
TGTGCCAGCAGCACCCAGGGGTCGAACACTGAAGCTTTCTTT
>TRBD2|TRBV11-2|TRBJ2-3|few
CASGRAGTDTQYF
TGTGCCAGCGGGAGGGCGGGCACAGATACGCAGTATTTT
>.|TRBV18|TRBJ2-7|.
CASSPPAGADEQYF
TGTGCCAGCTCACCACCCGCAGGGGCGGACGAGCAGTACTTC
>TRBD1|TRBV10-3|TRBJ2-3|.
CAIREDRTGGSTDTQYF
TGTGCCATCAGGGAAGATCGGACAGGTGGGAGCACAGATACGCAGTATTTT
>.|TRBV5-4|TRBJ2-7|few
CASSSPGAAYEQYF
TGTGCCAGCAGCTCACCGGGGGCGGCCTACGAGCAGTACTTC
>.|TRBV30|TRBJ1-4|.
CAWSVVTPTEKLFF
TGTGCCTGGAGTGTCGTAACACCGACTGAAAAACTGTTTTTT
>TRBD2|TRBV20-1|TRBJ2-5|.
CSASPAGLQETQYF
TGCAGTGCTAGCCCAGCGGGGTTACAAGAGACCCAGTACTTC